This paragraph reports one TCR beta chain. Its specificity is not known. The CDR3 covers 14 residues. The germline V gene has CDR1 SGHRS and CDR2 YFSETQ. With 7 bases removed from V and 13 bases from J, the gap between germline ends came to 21 bases. The data stem from a study of cytomegalovirus exposure and HLA in healthy donors. Study-wide findings and caveats: Researchers catalogued roughly 150 TCR beta chains as cytomegalovirus-associated. In a later analysis, TCR beta V- and J-gene trimming showed a link to a missense DCLRE1C variant. Generally TCR sequences proved uncommon, though certain public TCRs appeared in numerous donors. In vitro work confirmed that three CMV-associated chains recognize CMV antigens.

The PCR was carried out with 60 Vbeta primers and 13 Jbeta primers. Assay: immunoSEQ multiplex PCR; the TCRdb copy retains only in-frame clones and omits some. This table holds around 99,000 clones, around 77% found once. V gene TRBV5-1 combines with J gene TRBJ1-6; D remains ambiguous. This receptor was identified in a man between 40 and 49 years old in good health and CMV-seronegative. The sequencing input was PBMCs. CDR3 amino acids: CASGQMTGFWPLHF. In nucleotides, the CDR3 is TGCGCCAGCGGCCAGATGACCGGGTTCTGGCCCCTCCACTTT.